This T cell receptor (beta chain) was documented in a study of T cells after somatic rescue of genetic block. Some clones are missing from TCRdb's copy, which holds only in-frame ones; the method was immunoSEQ multiplex PCR. The repertoire holds more than 13,000 clones, with approximately 70% as singletons. V lost 4 bases to trimming and J lost 6 bases, with 13 bases between them. The CDR3 covers 14 residues. From germline, CDR1 is MDHEN and CDR2 SYDVKM. This chain links TRBV28 with TRBJ2-1, with D uncertain. The specimen was peripheral blood mononuclear cells (PBMCs). This sequence originates from a man aged 18-30 years. CDR3 loop: CASSWAPEPNEQFF. CDR3 sequence (DNA): TGTGCCAGCAGTTGGGCCCCGGAGCCCAATGAGCAGTTCTTC.